This T cell receptor (beta chain) was sequenced during a study of T cells in Graves' hyperthyroidism and ophthalmopathy. This clonotype was detected ten times or more. The CDR3 has 13 residues. Per germline, CDR1 GTSNPN and CDR2 SVGIG (reference sequence). The V end was cut by 2 bases, the J end by 9 bases, with 17 bases between. Amplification of TCR beta CDR3 regions was performed using RNA transcripts as template. The primer set for the first-round RT-PCR of the TCR CDR3 was HTBI. TCRdb independently ran MiXCR on the multiplex PCR reads; one entry per CDR3 protein. The data contain around 570,000 distinct CDR3 sequences, 15% to 20% of them seen just once; the ten biggest clones take up about half.

Specimen: blood. The chain employs TRBV30 and TRBJ2-7, with D tentatively TRBD2 (6 bases). The receptor's source is a man aged 40-49 years with Graves' ophthalmopathy. CDR3 region: CAWSPKPRDWQYF. The CDR3 DNA sequence: TGTGCCTGGAGTCCGAAACCGAGGGACTGGCAGTACTTC.